This entry lists 32 T cell receptor beta chains sequenced from one sample in a study of CD8 T cells in Susac syndrome. When the RNA was reverse transcribed, random hexamers were used with an input of about 0.5 to 1 ug. TCRdb used MiXCR to reprocess the immunoSEQ multiplex PCR reads, holding one entry per CDR3 protein. The data contain a few hundred thousand distinct CDR3 sequences, approximately 95% of them singletons. Material for sequencing was CD4+ T cells from PBMCs. These TCRs come from a human donor with multiple sclerosis.

The chain is built from TRBV29-1 and TRBJ2-3; D not certain. The V end lost 4 bases, the J end lost 0 bases, and 8 bases lay between the germline ends. The CDR3 consists of 13 residues. CDR1 and CDR2 from the germline V gene are SQVTM and ANQGSEA. The DNA for the CDR3 is TGCAGCGTTGTCGGAACTAGCACAGATACGCAGTATTTT. Amino acid sequence: CSVVGTSTDTQYF.

This chain joins TRBV20-1 and TRBJ1-2; 9 bases align to TRBD1. This CDR3 region has 14 residues. Germline V lookup: CDR1 DFQATT, CDR2 SNEGSKA (reference sequence). Trimming took 5 bases from V and 3 from J; bases not matched to a gene: 7. The CDR3 region has the DNA TGCAGTGCTGAAAACAGGGGGCATGACTATGGCTACACCTTC. Protein product: CSAENRGHDYGYTF.

The chain combines TRBV5-1 with TRBJ1-2, with TRBD1 as a possible D gene (6 bases). With 0 bases removed from V and 2 bases from J, the gap between germline ends came to 14 bases. The CDR3 runs 16 residues. The germline CDR1 and CDR2 sequences are SGHRS and YFSETQ. Here the CDR3 reads CASSLGSGALNYGYTF. The CDR3 DNA is TGCGCCAGCAGCTTGGGGTCGGGGGCACTCAACTATGGCTACACCTTC.

This rearrangement joins TRBV29-1 to TRBJ2-1; 10 bases match TRBD2. The V gene end was trimmed by 1 base and the J gene end by 5 bases; junction bases not matched to a gene: 8. Germline V CDR1 and CDR2: SQVTM, ANQGSEA. The CDR3 has 16 residues. The CDR3 is CSVEAPAGGPNNEQFF. CDR3 bases: TGCAGCGTTGAAGCTCCAGCGGGGGGGCCTAACAATGAGCAGTTCTTC.

CDR3 DNA: TGTGCCAGTAGTATAGTGCAGACCGGGGAGCTGTTTTTT. Translated: CASSIVQTGELFF. This chain joins TRBV19 and TRBJ2-2; no reliable D call. Germline assignment: CDR1 LNHDA and CDR2 SQIVND (reference sequence). This CDR3 comprises 13 residues. Trimming took 1 base from V and 5 from J, leaving 5 bases between them.

The chain links TRBV5-1 to TRBJ1-2, with D perhaps matching TRBD1 (6 bases). In germline, CDR1 is SGHRS, CDR2 YFSETQ. The CDR3 length is 13 residues. Trimming took 0 bases from V and 8 from J, leaving 11 bases between them. Written as DNA, the CDR3 is TGCGCCAGCAGCTTGGAACAGGGTTGGGGCTACACCTTC. This translates into CASSLEQGWGYTF.

The rearrangement joins TRBV11-2 to TRBJ2-3, with 8 bases lining up with TRBD2. This CDR3 comprises 15 residues. Germline V gene sequence: CDR1 SGHAT, CDR2 FQNNGV. V was clipped by 1 base and J by 4 bases; unmatched bases: 4. The CDR3: CASSLGGLAPDTQYF. The CDR3 DNA reads TGTGCCAGCAGCTTAGGAGGACTAGCTCCAGATACGCAGTATTTT.

This clonotype was counted once. The V and J genes are TRBV29-1 and TRBJ2-1; D perhaps matches TRBD2 (6 bases). Trimming cost V 6 bases and J 7 bases, with 10 bases left between them. CDR3 length: 11 residues. In germline, CDR1 is SQVTM, CDR2 ANQGSEA. The CDR3 sequence: CSVDYRNEQFF. In nucleotides, the CDR3 is TGCAGCGTGGACTATAGGAATGAGCAGTTCTTC.

This chain links TRBV3-1 with TRBJ2-7; 9 bases match TRBD2. J gave up 1 base and V 6 bases, and 7 bases lay outside the gene matches. There are 15 residues in the CDR3. CDR1 is LGHDT, CDR2 YNNKEL, per germline (reference sequence). The CDR3 DNA reads as TGTGCCAGCAGGAAGACTAGCGGAAATTCCTACGAGCAGTACTTC. This gives the protein CASRKTSGNSYEQYF.

The rearrangement joins TRBV20-1 to TRBJ2-3; possible D gene TRBD2, 5 bases. The CDR3 extends over 14 amino acids. Trimming pared 2 bases from V and 3 bases from J, leaving 12 bases between. CDR1 and CDR2 from the germline V gene are DFQATT and SNEGSKA (reference sequence). The CDR3 DNA reads TGCAGTGCTAGACCCTCACTAGGTACAGATACGCAGTATTTT. Amino acids: CSARPSLGTDTQYF.

The V and J genes are TRBV7-2 and TRBJ2-3; 7 bases agree with TRBD1. V gave up 1 base and J gave up 14 bases; unmatched junction bases: 15. CDR1 and CDR2 from the germline V gene are SGHTA and FQGNSA. This CDR3 region has 15 residues. The CDR3: CASSLGGDTLTGAYF. The CDR3 DNA reads TGTGCCAGCAGCTTAGGAGGGGACACACTCACAGGGGCGTATTTT.

The chain has TRBV30 and TRBJ2-1, with D perhaps TRBD2 (6 bases). The CDR3 covers 12 residues. Germline V gene sequence: CDR1 GTSNPN, CDR2 SVGIG (reference sequence). The germline V and J ends were trimmed by 0 bases and 10 bases, with 10 bases remaining between them. The CDR3 protein is CAWSVTGVEQFF. The CDR3 DNA is TGTGCCTGGAGTGTAACGGGAGTAGAGCAGTTCTTC.

This chain links TRBV7-9 with TRBJ1-5, with D possibly being TRBD1 (6 bases). The CDR3 covers 17 residues. Trimming left V 2 bases short and J 5 bases short, with 19 bases between. Germline V gene lookup returns CDR1 SEHNR and CDR2 FQNEAQ (reference sequence). The CDR3 DNA sequence: TGTGCCAGCAGCTTAAGCTTAAGGGGGGCAGGCCATCAGCCCCAGCATTTT. It yields the protein CASSLSLRGAGHQPQHF.

The V and J genes are TRBV28 and TRBJ1-2; D is undetermined. Trimming cost V 4 bases and J 0 bases, with 6 bases left between them. The CDR3 has 13 amino acids. The germline CDR1 and CDR2 sequences are MDHEN and SYDVKM. In nucleotides, the CDR3 is TGTGCCAGCAGTTCGGGTGCTAACTATGGCTACACCTTC. Translated, it gives CASSSGANYGYTF.

The rearrangement joins TRBV28 to TRBJ1-2, with D possibly TRBD1 on 6 matching bases. Trimming removed 4 bases at V and 3 bases at J, with 12 bases between. Germline V CDR1 and CDR2: MDHEN, SYDVKM. The CDR3 is made up of 14 amino acids. CDR3 amino acids: CASSSTTGYYGYTF. For the CDR3, the DNA is TGTGCCAGCAGTTCCACGACAGGATACTATGGCTACACCTTC.

This chain connects TRBV19 to TRBJ2-5, with D possibly matching TRBD2 (5 bases). Between the trimmed V and J ends, which lost 11 bases and 4 bases, there was a span of 17 bases. Germline CDR1 and CDR2: LNHDA and SQIVND (reference sequence). The CDR3 covers 13 residues. The CDR3 spells CAASKRRAETQYF. The CDR3 DNA reads TGTGCCGCCTCAAAGCGGAGAGCAGAGACCCAGTACTTC.

The chain has TRBV12-5 and TRBJ2-7; D gene unclear. Germline lookup yields CDR1 LGHNT and CDR2 FRNRAP. Trimming removed 0 bases at V and 3 bases at J, with 0 bases between. CDR3 length: 11 amino acids. DNA of the CDR3: TGTGCTAGTGGTTTGGTCTACGAGCAGTACTTC. Protein: CASGLVYEQYF.

V and J are TRBV19 and TRBJ2-1, with TRBD2 matching over 11 bases. With V trimmed by 4 bases and J by 10 bases, 6 bases remained unmatched. The germline V gene has CDR1 LNHDA and CDR2 SQIVND (reference sequence). This CDR3 region has 14 residues. The CDR3 spells CASSRVAGGLEQFF. CDR3 bases: TGTGCCAGTAGTAGAGTAGCGGGAGGGCTGGAGCAGTTCTTC.

This clonotype came up once. The V gene is TRBV25-1, the J gene TRBJ2-5; D call uncertain. This CDR3 is built from 14 residues. CDR1 and CDR2 from the germline V gene are MGHDK and SYGVNS. The V gene lost 8 bases and the J gene lost 3 bases, with 16 bases spanning the gap. CDR3 in amino acids: CASGSYRAEETQYF. The DNA of the CDR3 is TGTGCCAGCGGCTCGTACCGGGCTGAAGAGACCCAGTACTTC.

This clonotype was found once. The chain recombines TRBV5-1 with TRBJ2-1; D gene uncertain. Germline V lookup: CDR1 SGHRS, CDR2 YFSETQ. The CDR3 has 15 residues. The ends were cut back, 0 bases at V and 0 bases at J, with 7 bases in the middle. The CDR3 DNA is TGCGCCAGCAGCTTGGAGGCTAGCTCCTACAATGAGCAGTTCTTC. This gives the protein CASSLEASSYNEQFF.

This chain uses TRBV18 with TRBJ2-1; unclear D gene. Germline V gives CDR1 KGHSH, CDR2 LQKENI. There are 15 residues in the CDR3. V lost 3 bases, J lost 3 bases, and 12 bases lay in between. Here the CDR3 DNA reads TGTGCCAGCTCACCTCCAATGTGGTACTACAATGAGCAGTTCTTC. It yields the protein CASSPPMWYYNEQFF.

The chain is built from TRBV28 and TRBJ2-1; D is unresolved. Germline V gene lookup returns CDR1 MDHEN and CDR2 SYDVKM. The CDR3 contains 12 residues. Deletions cut 2 bases from V and 5 bases from J, with 4 bases between. For the CDR3, the DNA is TGTGCCAGCAGTTTACCAAACAATGAGCAGTTCTTC. Its translation is CASSLPNNEQFF.

The CDR3 reads CASRPNRGTQYF. The CDR3, as DNA: TGTGCCAGCAGGCCTAACCGGGGGACCCAGTATTTT. The chain uses TRBV27 and TRBJ2-3, with D maybe TRBD2 (6 bases). V was clipped by 6 bases and J by 12 bases, with 16 bases between them. Per the germline V gene, CDR1 is MNHEY and CDR2 is SMNVEV (reference sequence). This CDR3 contains 12 residues.

The rearrangement uses TRBV5-1 and TRBJ2-3; D remains unclear. The V end was cut by 2 bases, the J end by 8 bases, with 6 bases between. The germline CDR1 and CDR2 sequences are SGHRS and YFSETQ. CDR3 length: 11 amino acids. CDR3 DNA: TGCGCCAGCAGCTTCCTTGGTACGCAGTATTTT. This translates into CASSFLGTQYF.

DNA for the CDR3: TGTGCCAGCAGCCCTCAGGGTATCACAAGCACAGATACGCAGTATTTT. This codes for CASSPQGITSTDTQYF. V is TRBV9 and J is TRBJ2-3; TRBD1 might be the D (5 bases). This CDR3 has 16 residues. Trimming cost V 4 bases and J 0 bases, with 15 bases left between them. The germline V gene has CDR1 SGDLS and CDR2 YYNGEE.

The chain has TRBV15 and TRBJ1-5; the match to TRBD1 covers 8 bases. The CDR3 length is 15 residues. Germline lookup yields CDR1 LNHNV and CDR2 YYDKDF (reference sequence). Unmatched junction bases numbered 4, after V lost 1 base and J lost 5 bases. DNA for the CDR3: TGTGCCACCAGCAGAGGCGACAGGGGCGATCAGCCCCAGCATTTT. Translation gives CATSRGDRGDQPQHF.

This chain uses TRBV29-1 with TRBJ2-1, with no clear D. Trimming pared 4 bases from V and 4 bases from J, leaving 8 bases between. In germline, CDR1 is SQVTM, CDR2 ANQGSEA. The CDR3 totals 12 residues. This CDR3 is CSVGLGYNEQFF. The DNA of the CDR3 is TGCAGCGTTGGCCTGGGATACAATGAGCAGTTCTTC.

The chain is built from TRBV5-1 and TRBJ2-3; D uncertain. CDR1 and CDR2 (germline): SGHRS, YFSETQ. V dropped 2 bases and J dropped 1 base, with 8 bases sitting between them. The CDR3 length is 14 residues. Here the CDR3 DNA reads TGCGCCAGCAGCTTCTCCGGAGGCACAGATACGCAGTATTTT. This encodes CASSFSGGTDTQYF.

V gene TRBV4-2 combines with J gene TRBJ1-2; D is possibly TRBD1 (5 bases). The CDR3 contains 12 residues. Germline-derived CDR1 and CDR2 are LGHNA and YNFKEQ. V was trimmed by 3 bases and J by 7 bases, leaving 9 bases between them. CDR3 DNA sequence: TGTGCCAGCAGCCAGGAGGGGCCTGGCTACACCTTC. Protein sequence: CASSQEGPGYTF.

The rearrangement joins TRBV15 to TRBJ2-1, with D maybe TRBD2 (5 bases). The CDR3 totals 14 residues. CDR1 LNHNV and CDR2 YYDKDF come from the germline V gene (reference sequence). Trimming took 6 bases from V and 10 from J, leaving 19 bases between them. As DNA, the CDR3 is TGTGCCACCAGACACGAACGGGGTGAGGGAGAGCAGTTCTTC. Protein: CATRHERGEGEQFF.

Here the CDR3 DNA reads TGTGCCATCGGGACCTCCTACGAGCAGTACTTC. Its protein product is CAIGTSYEQYF. V gene TRBV10-3 combines with J gene TRBJ2-7; D is perhaps TRBD1 or TRBD2 (5 bases each). Trimming cost V 8 bases and J 0 bases, with 5 bases left between them. The CDR3 sequence is 11 residues long. Germline V gene data show CDR1 as ENHRY and CDR2 as SYGVKD.

The genes are TRBV3-1 and TRBJ2-7; D call uncertain. This CDR3 has 14 residues. Per the germline V gene, CDR1 is LGHDT and CDR2 is YNNKEL (reference sequence). Trimming pared 5 bases from V and 0 bases from J, leaving 11 bases between. The CDR3 is CASSMIGVSYEQYF. The CDR3 bases are TGTGCCAGCAGCATGATAGGAGTCTCCTACGAGCAGTACTTC.